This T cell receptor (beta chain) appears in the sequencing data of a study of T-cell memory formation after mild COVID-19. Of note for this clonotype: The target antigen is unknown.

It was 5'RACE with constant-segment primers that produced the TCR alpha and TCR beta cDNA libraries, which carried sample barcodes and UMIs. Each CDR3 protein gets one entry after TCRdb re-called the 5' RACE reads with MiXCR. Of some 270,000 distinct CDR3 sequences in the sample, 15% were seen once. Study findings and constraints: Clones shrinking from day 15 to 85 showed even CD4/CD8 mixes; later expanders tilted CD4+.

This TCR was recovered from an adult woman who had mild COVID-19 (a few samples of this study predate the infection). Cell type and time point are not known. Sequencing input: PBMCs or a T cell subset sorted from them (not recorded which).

The CDR3 coding sequence is TGTGCCAGCAGGAATCCAGGGGAGAATGGCTACACCTTC. It codes for CASRNPGENGYTF. The chain is built from TRBV6-5 and TRBJ1-2, with D maybe TRBD1 (6 bases). CDR1 and CDR2 (germline): MNHEY, SVGAGI. The CDR3 runs 13 residues. Deletions cut 6 bases from V and 6 bases from J, with 14 bases between.